The T cell receptor (beta chain) under discussion was sequenced for a study of T-cell memory formation after mild COVID-19. Study-wide points: Among CD4+ contracting clones, most were CM and EM, and CD8+ ones EMRA.

There are 15 residues in the CDR3. V was shortened by 1 base and J by 2 bases, with 6 bases between the two germline ends. Germline V gene sequence: CDR1 LGHDT, CDR2 YNNKEL (reference sequence). This clonotype was seen more than once but under ten times. Its antigen is not known. From 5'RACE with constant-segment primers came TCR alpha and TCR beta cDNA libraries that carried sample barcodes and UMIs. TCRdb re-called the 5' RACE reads through MiXCR, storing one row per CDR3 protein. The repertoire has about 430,000 distinct CDR3 sequences, 24% of them found once; the top ten carry roughly 9.7%. Sequenced sample: PBMCs or a T cell subset sorted from them (not recorded which). The chain joins TRBV3-1 to TRBJ2-6; D not resolved. This TCR came from an adult woman who had mild COVID-19 (a few samples of this study predate the infection). Cell type and time point are not known. The DNA of the CDR3 is TGTGCCAGCAGCCAAGGAAGGGCTGGGGCCAACGTCCTGACTTTC. Amino acids: CASSQGRAGANVLTF. Drawing the rest from reference TRBV3-1 and TRBJ2-6, the complete variable domain is DTAVSQTPKYLVTQMGNDKSIKCEQNLGHDTMYWYKQDSKKFLKIMFSYNNKELIINETVPNRFSPKSPDKAHLNLHINSLELGDSAVYFCASSQGRAGANVLTFGAGSRLTVL.